These 30 T cell receptor beta chains originate from one sample sequenced in a study of CD8 T cells in Susac syndrome. An input of 0.5 to 1 ug of RNA was subjected to reverse transcription using random hexamers. TCRdb processed the immunoSEQ multiplex PCR reads anew with MiXCR; each CDR3 protein has one entry. The sample contains about 300,000 distinct CDR3 sequences, 89% of which appear only once. Material: CD8+ T cells from PBMCs. The receptors derive from a human donor with multiple sclerosis.

The CDR3 spells CASSPGSAYEQYF. CDR3 DNA: TGTGCCAGCAGTCCCGGGAGTGCCTACGAGCAGTACTTC. V is TRBV27 and J is TRBJ2-7; a possible D gene is TRBD2 (6 bases). The ends were cut back, 5 bases at V and 2 bases at J, with 10 bases in the middle. The CDR3 runs 13 residues. From germline, CDR1 is MNHEY and CDR2 SMNVEV (reference sequence).

The chain is built from TRBV4-2 and TRBJ1-1; no clear D gene. The CDR3 sequence is 13 residues long. The V end lost 1 base, the J end lost 7 bases, and 10 bases lay between the germline ends. The germline V gene encodes CDR1 LGHNA and CDR2 YNFKEQ. The CDR3 protein is CASSQVVGNEAFF. The CDR3 DNA is TGTGCCAGCAGCCAAGTCGTAGGGAATGAAGCTTTCTTT.

CDR3 DNA: TGCAGTGCTAGAGATCCCTTCGTGCCCAACTACGAGCAGTACTTC. Its protein is CSARDPFVPNYEQYF. The chain links TRBV20-1 to TRBJ2-7, with D unclear. CDR1 and CDR2 from the germline V gene are DFQATT and SNEGSKA (reference sequence). V lost 0 bases to trimming and J lost 3 bases, with 15 bases between them. The CDR3 spans 15 residues.

V gene TRBV27 combines with J gene TRBJ2-1; possibly TRBD2 for D (5 bases). CDR3 length equals 14 residues. Trimming shortened V by 8 bases and J by 5 bases, and 16 bases separated the two germline ends. Germline V gene lookup returns CDR1 MNHEY and CDR2 SMNVEV (reference sequence). In DNA, the CDR3 is TGTGCCAGCGCTCCCCGGACTCCGGACAATGAGCAGTTCTTC. It specifies CASAPRTPDNEQFF.

The chain is built from TRBV2 and TRBJ2-3, with D maybe TRBD1 (6 bases). The germline V gene encodes CDR1 SNHLY and CDR2 FYNNEI. The CDR3 has 17 amino acids. Between the trimmed V and J ends, which lost 2 bases and 0 bases, there was a span of 15 bases. The CDR3 DNA follows: TGTGCCAGCAGTGAAACCAGGACAGCGCCTAGCACAGATACGCAGTATTTT. It yields the protein CASSETRTAPSTDTQYF.

This rearrangement joins TRBV6-1 to TRBJ2-7; 8 nucleotides align to TRBD2. The CDR3 has 16 residues. Germline loops: CDR1 MNHNS, CDR2 SASEGT. The junction had 8 bases not matched to a gene; V was cut back by 4 bases and J by 0 bases. The CDR3: CASSANSGASSYEQYF. In DNA form, the CDR3 reads TGTGCCAGCAGTGCTAATAGCGGGGCCAGCTCCTACGAGCAGTACTTC.

The chain recombines TRBV27 with TRBJ2-7, with a weak D call TRBD2 (7 bases). Germline assignment: CDR1 MNHEY and CDR2 SMNVEV (reference sequence). This CDR3 contains 16 residues. V was cut by 1 base and J by 3 bases, with 16 bases left in between. The CDR3 here is CASSLWAGAANYEQYF. CDR3 in DNA: TGTGCCAGCAGTTTATGGGCGGGGGCGGCGAACTACGAGCAGTACTTC.

This clonotype occurred a few times. The V and J genes are TRBV9 and TRBJ2-5; 7 nucleotides align to TRBD2. V gave up 4 bases and J gave up 4 bases; unmatched junction bases: 7. Germline V lookup: CDR1 SGDLS, CDR2 YYNGEE. The CDR3 covers 14 residues. The CDR3: CASSPSGRRETQYF. The CDR3 bases are TGTGCCAGCAGCCCTTCCGGGAGGAGAGAGACCCAGTACTTC. The entire variable domain, with the rest obtained from reference TRBV9 and TRBJ2-5, is as follows: DSGVTQTPKHLITATGQRVTLRCSPRSGDLSVYWYQQSLDQGLQFLIQYYNGEERAKGNILERFSAQQFPDLHSELNLSSLELGDSALYFCASSPSGRRETQYFGPGTRLLVL.

The chain has TRBV7-3 and TRBJ2-3, with TRBD2 matching 10 bases. Germline trimming cut 0 bases from V and 5 bases from J; bases unmatched to any gene: 5. Germline CDR1 and CDR2: SGHTA and FQGTGA. The CDR3 spans 16 residues. The CDR3 protein is CASSLTLAGVKDTQYF. The CDR3 DNA reads as TGTGCCAGCAGCTTAACTCTAGCGGGAGTGAAAGATACGCAGTATTTT. The full variable domain, rest sourced from reference TRBV7-3 and TRBJ2-3, is GAGVSQTPSNKVTEKGKYVELRCDPISGHTALYWYRQSLGQGPEFLIYFQGTGAADDSGLPNDRFFAVRPEGSVSTLKIQRTERGDSAVYLCASSLTLAGVKDTQYFGPGTRLTVL.

V gene TRBV6-2 or TRBV6-3 combines with J gene TRBJ2-5; TRBD2 aligns across 7 bases. Trimming cost V 6 bases and J 5 bases; bases outside gene matches: 3. Germline V gene lookup returns CDR1 MNHEY and CDR2 SVGEGT. CDR3 length: 12 residues. The CDR3 region has the DNA TGTGCCAGCAGGAATAGCGGGGAGACCCAGTACTTC. The encoded protein is CASRNSGETQYF.

V usage is TRBV20-1 and J usage is TRBJ2-1; tentatively, D is TRBD2 (6 bases). This CDR3 has 12 amino acids. Deletions cut 6 bases from V and 12 bases from J, with 18 bases between. Looked up from germline, CDR1 is DFQATT and CDR2 is SNEGSKA (reference sequence). Written as DNA, the CDR3 is TGCAGTGCCCCGGGAGATTTGGGAGGGCAGTTCTTC. Its protein is CSAPGDLGGQFF.

In this sample, this clonotype turned up a few times. J is TRBJ2-7 and V is TRBV27, with no clear D. Deletions cut 2 bases from V and 3 bases from J, with 5 bases between. Germline V gene data show CDR1 as MNHEY and CDR2 as SMNVEV (reference sequence). This CDR3 has 12 residues. CDR3 DNA: TGTGCCAGCAGTTTAATGGGCTACGAGCAGTACTTC. Translated: CASSLMGYEQYF.

The CDR3 sequence: CATSDRQGGQFF. For the CDR3, the DNA is TGTGCCACCAGCGACCGACAGGGTGGGCAGTTCTTC. The chain combines TRBV15 with TRBJ2-1, with TRBD1 matching over 7 bases. V lost 5 bases to trimming and J lost 12 bases; unmatched junction nucleotides: 7. CDR3 length equals 12 residues. CDR1 and CDR2 (germline): LNHNV, YYDKDF (reference sequence). The variable domain in full, with the rest retrieved from reference TRBV15 and TRBJ2-1, is DAMVIQNPRYQVTQFGKPVTLSCSQTLNHNVMYWYQQKSSQAPKLLFHYYDKDFNNEADTPDNFQSRRPNTSFCFLDIRSPGLGDTAMYLCATSDRQGGQFFGPGTRLTVL.

V is TRBV7-9 and J is TRBJ2-5, with 13 bases aligning to TRBD2. Trimming took 4 bases from V and 5 from J; bases not matched to a gene: 7. Germline V lookup: CDR1 SEHNR, CDR2 FQNEAQ (reference sequence). The CDR3 spans 16 residues. The CDR3: CASSSPGLAGAETQYF. The CDR3 coding sequence is TGTGCCAGCAGCTCCCCCGGACTAGCGGGAGCGGAGACCCAGTACTTC.

The CDR3 sequence: CSVEAGGGELFF. The DNA of the CDR3 is TGCAGCGTTGAGGCAGGTGGGGGGGAGCTGTTTTTT. The chain combines TRBV29-1 with TRBJ2-2, with D hard to call. The germline gives CDR1 SQVTM, CDR2 ANQGSEA. This CDR3 comprises 12 residues. The germline V and J ends were trimmed by 3 bases and 8 bases, with 10 bases remaining between them.

In DNA, the CDR3 is TGCGCCAGCAGCTTTTCGGACAATGAGCAGTTCTTC. It specifies CASSFSDNEQFF. The V and J genes are TRBV5-1 and TRBJ2-1, with D hard to call. V was pared by 2 bases and J by 5 bases, with 5 bases between. CDR3 length: 12 amino acids. Germline CDR1 and CDR2: SGHRS and YFSETQ.

The chain couples TRBV14 to TRBJ2-1; D uncertain. V was pared by 0 bases and J by 0 bases, with 9 bases between. Germline CDR1 SGHDN, CDR2 FVKESK. This CDR3 contains 16 residues. The chain's CDR3 is CASSQERTVSYNEQFF. CDR3 bases: TGTGCCAGCAGCCAAGAGAGAACAGTCTCCTACAATGAGCAGTTCTTC.

The chain links TRBV27 to TRBJ2-7; D call uncertain. CDR3 length equals 15 residues. Trimming cost V 5 bases and J 7 bases, with 21 bases left between them. Germline CDR1 and CDR2: MNHEY and SMNVEV (reference sequence). CDR3 protein: CASSPPRTRTLEQYF. The DNA of the CDR3 is TGTGCCAGCAGTCCCCCCCGGACGCGGACGCTGGAGCAGTACTTC.

The V gene is TRBV4-3, the J gene TRBJ2-5; weak D call: TRBD1 (6 bases). The CDR3 is 16 residues long. The V end lost 2 bases, the J end lost 0 bases, and 13 bases lay between the germline ends. CDR1 and CDR2 from the germline V gene are LGHNA and YSLEER. The CDR3, as DNA: TGCGCCAGCAGCCAACAATTCGGACAGAACCAAGAGACCCAGTACTTC. Encoded protein: CASSQQFGQNQETQYF.

CDR3 in DNA: TGCAGCGCTTCGGCGGATACGCAGTATTTT. As protein: CSASADTQYF. The genes are TRBV29-1 and TRBJ2-3; unclear D gene. Trimming shortened V by 7 bases and J by 6 bases, and 8 bases separated the two germline ends. Germline V gene data show CDR1 as SQVTM and CDR2 as ANQGSEA. This CDR3 has 10 residues.

This sequence joins TRBV20-1 and TRBJ2-7; no firm D call. Trimming shortened V by 0 bases and J by 2 bases, and 11 bases separated the two germline ends. Per the germline V gene, CDR1 is DFQATT and CDR2 is SNEGSKA (reference sequence). This CDR3 region has 14 residues. The CDR3 loop is CSARDEVRAYEQYF. Written as DNA, the CDR3 is TGCAGTGCTAGAGATGAGGTCCGGGCCTACGAGCAGTACTTC.

The J gene is TRBJ1-1, the V gene TRBV29-1; the D is unclear. V dropped 7 bases and J dropped 7 bases, with 16 bases sitting between them. This CDR3 has 12 amino acids. In germline, CDR1 is SQVTM, CDR2 ANQGSEA. CDR3 sequence: CSGGGGQVEAFF. For the CDR3, the DNA is TGCAGCGGCGGTGGCGGGCAGGTTGAAGCTTTCTTT.

The chain uses TRBV3-1 and TRBJ2-2, with TRBD2 as a possible D gene (6 bases). V was cut by 1 base and J by 3 bases, with 12 bases left in between. This CDR3 has 16 amino acids. Germline loops: CDR1 LGHDT, CDR2 YNNKEL (reference sequence). CDR3: CASSQARDSYTGELFF. The CDR3 nucleotides are TGTGCCAGCAGCCAAGCCCGGGACTCCTACACCGGGGAGCTGTTTTTT.

J is TRBJ2-7 and V is TRBV29-1, with a tentative D call TRBD2 (7 bases). Germline loops: CDR1 SQVTM, CDR2 ANQGSEA. Between the trimmed V and J ends, which lost 3 bases and 4 bases, there was a span of 10 bases. The CDR3 length is 12 residues. CDR3: CSVERGGYEQYF. The CDR3 DNA reads TGCAGCGTTGAGAGGGGGGGTTACGAGCAGTACTTC.

Regarding this clonotype: An end of the junction does not agree with germline; a read error may underlie this. V is TRBV20-1 and J is TRBJ2-3; D possibly uses TRBD1 or TRBD2 (6 bases each). The CDR3 runs to 16 residues. Per the germline V gene, CDR1 is DFQATT and CDR2 is SNEGSKA (reference sequence). The CDR3 loop reads CSARDGGGTSTNTQYF. The DNA for the CDR3 is TGCAGTGCTAGAGACGGAGGGGGAACTAGCACAAATACGCAGTATTTT.

This chain connects TRBV9 to TRBJ1-5; TRBD1 might be the D (5 bases). This CDR3 is 15 amino acids long. The germline gives CDR1 SGDLS, CDR2 YYNGEE. V gave up 0 bases and J gave up 6 bases, with 13 bases separating them. The CDR3 region is CASSVAGGLGQPQHF. The CDR3 DNA reads as TGTGCCAGCAGCGTAGCGGGGGGGTTGGGTCAGCCCCAGCATTTT.

J is TRBJ2-1 and V is TRBV27; D is unresolved. The V gene's germline CDR1 is MNHEY and CDR2 SMNVEV (reference sequence). V was shortened by 6 bases and J by 0 bases, with 12 bases between the two germline ends. The CDR3 has 15 amino acids. CDR3 nucleotide sequence: TGTGCCAGCAGACATAGAGAAATCTCCTACAATGAGCAGTTCTTC. Its translation: CASRHREISYNEQFF.

The V and J genes are TRBV18 and TRBJ2-3; 10 bases map to TRBD2. The V gene's germline CDR1 is KGHSH and CDR2 LQKENI. CDR3 length equals 17 residues. V lost 2 bases to trimming and J lost 5 bases; unmatched junction nucleotides: 10. The CDR3 coding sequence is TGTGCCAGCTCACCAGGGTCTAGCGGGAGAGATGGAGATACGCAGTATTTT. Protein product: CASSPGSSGRDGDTQYF. Full variable domain (missing parts from reference TRBV18 and TRBJ2-3): NAGVMQNPRHLVRRRGQEARLRCSPMKGHSHVYWYRQLPEEGLKFMVYLQKENIIDESGMPKERFSAEFPKEGPSILRIQQVVRGDSAAYFCASSPGSSGRDGDTQYFGPGTRLTVL.

This chain links TRBV7-8 with TRBJ1-6; D may be TRBD1 (5 bases). Germline V gene lookup returns CDR1 SGHVS and CDR2 FQNEAQ. The length of the CDR3 is 17 residues. The V and J ends lost 3 bases and 0 bases respectively, with 12 bases between them. This CDR3 reads CASSFGAGSSYNSPLHF. The CDR3 DNA is TGTGCCAGCAGCTTTGGGGCCGGGAGCTCCTATAATTCACCCCTCCACTTT. The complete variable domain, with remaining parts taken from reference TRBV7-8 and TRBJ1-6, reads GAGVSQSPRYKVAKRGQDVALRCDPISGHVSLFWYQQALGQGPEFLTYFQNEAQLDKSGLPSDRFFAERPEGSVSTLKIQRTQQEDSAVYLCASSFGAGSSYNSPLHFGNGTRLTVT.

V usage is TRBV20-1 and J usage is TRBJ2-3; 7 bases agree with TRBD2. The CDR3 contains 15 residues. CDR1 and CDR2 from the germline V gene are DFQATT and SNEGSKA (reference sequence). The ends lost 6 bases at V and 2 bases at J; junction bases unmatched: 11. Here the CDR3 DNA reads TGCAGTGCGCTCGCTGGGGGGGGGACCACAGATACGCAGTATTTT. It translates to CSALAGGGTTDTQYF.